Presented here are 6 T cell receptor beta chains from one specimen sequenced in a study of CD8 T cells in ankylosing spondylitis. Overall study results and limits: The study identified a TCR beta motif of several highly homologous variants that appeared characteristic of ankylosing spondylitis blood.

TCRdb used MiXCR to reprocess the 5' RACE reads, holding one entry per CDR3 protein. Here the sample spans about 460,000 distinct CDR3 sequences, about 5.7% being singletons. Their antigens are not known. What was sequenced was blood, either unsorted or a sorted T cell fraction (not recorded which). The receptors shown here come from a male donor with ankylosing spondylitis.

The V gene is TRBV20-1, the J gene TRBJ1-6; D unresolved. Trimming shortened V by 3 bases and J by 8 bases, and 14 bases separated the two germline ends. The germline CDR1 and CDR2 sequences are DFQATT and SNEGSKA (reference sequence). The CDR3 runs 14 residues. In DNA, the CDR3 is TGCAGTGCTAGCGCTTTAGGGAGGGATTCACCCCTCCACTTT. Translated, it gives CSASALGRDSPLHF.

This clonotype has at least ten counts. CDR3 sequence: CASKGDGSYEQYF. CDR3 nucleotides: TGTGCCAGCAAGGGGGACGGGTCCTACGAGCAGTACTTC. V gene TRBV12-3 or TRBV12-4 combines with J gene TRBJ2-7; a possible D gene is TRBD1 (6 bases). CDR3 length equals 13 residues. V was trimmed by 7 bases and J by 1 base, leaving 11 bases between them.

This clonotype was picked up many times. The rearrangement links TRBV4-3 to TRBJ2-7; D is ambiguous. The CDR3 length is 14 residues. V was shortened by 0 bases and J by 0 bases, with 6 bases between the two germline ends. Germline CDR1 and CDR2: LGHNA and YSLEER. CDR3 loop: CASSQDTSSYEQYF. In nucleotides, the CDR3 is TGCGCCAGCAGCCAAGATACGAGCTCCTACGAGCAGTACTTC.

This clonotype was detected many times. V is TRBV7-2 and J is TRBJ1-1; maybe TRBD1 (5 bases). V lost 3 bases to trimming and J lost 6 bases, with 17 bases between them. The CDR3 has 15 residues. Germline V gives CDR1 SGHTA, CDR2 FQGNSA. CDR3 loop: CASSFGIRPGAEAFF. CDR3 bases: TGTGCCAGCAGCTTCGGGATTCGGCCGGGGGCTGAAGCTTTCTTT.

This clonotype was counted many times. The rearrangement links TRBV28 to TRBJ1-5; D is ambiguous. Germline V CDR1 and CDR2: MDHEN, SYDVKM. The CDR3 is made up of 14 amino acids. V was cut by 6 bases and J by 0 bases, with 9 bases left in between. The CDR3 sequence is CASRLRYSNQPQHF. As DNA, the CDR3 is TGTGCCAGCAGACTCAGGTATAGCAATCAGCCCCAGCATTTT.

CDR3 sequence reads: CASSDFLSGTSAQETQYF. The CDR3 DNA is TGTGCCAGCAGTGACTTTCTTTCGGGGACTAGCGCCCAAGAGACCCAGTACTTC. This chain uses TRBV6-2 or TRBV6-3 with TRBJ2-5; 10 bases are a match to TRBD2. Germline lookup yields CDR1 MNHEY and CDR2 SVGEGT. The CDR3 consists of 18 residues. V trimming: 5 bases; J trimming: 1 base; junction bases outside the gene matches: 13.